This TCR beta chain was retrieved from a study of blood T cell repertoires in COVID-19. Study-wide context: T cells, B-cell-depleted T cells, or PBMCs supplied cDNA or gDNA.

As processed by the authors: Reference gene primer amplification gave nucleated cell count estimates. Using immunoSEQ multiplex PCR, the repertoire was profiled, and TCRdb retains in-frame clones only, with some absent. V and J calls and clone size follow that table, whereas D and trimming were derived from the DNA. The table includes 100,000 to 150,000 clones, 85% to 90% detected once. V was pared by 4 bases and J by 3 bases, with 11 bases between. Germline V gene lookup returns CDR1 SGHDT and CDR2 YYEEEE. This CDR3 comprises 13 residues. Sequenced: peripheral blood. This chain joins TRBV5-6 and TRBJ2-7; D is perhaps TRBD1 (6 bases). The sequence derives from a human donor in a cohort sampled during active COVID-19. The CDR3 DNA is TGTGCCAGCAGCCTCCTGGACAGCTACGAGCAGTACTTC. This encodes CASSLLDSYEQYF.